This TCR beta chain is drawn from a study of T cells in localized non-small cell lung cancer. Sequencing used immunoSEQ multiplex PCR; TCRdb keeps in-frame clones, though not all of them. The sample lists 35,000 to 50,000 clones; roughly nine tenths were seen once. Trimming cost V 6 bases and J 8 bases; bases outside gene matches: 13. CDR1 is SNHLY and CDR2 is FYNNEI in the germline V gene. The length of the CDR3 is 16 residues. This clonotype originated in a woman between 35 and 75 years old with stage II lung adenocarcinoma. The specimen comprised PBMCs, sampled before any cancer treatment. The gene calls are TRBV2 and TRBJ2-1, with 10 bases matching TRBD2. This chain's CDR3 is CASRRAGGPRSDEQFF. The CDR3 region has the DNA TGTGCCAGCAGAAGAGCGGGAGGGCCTCGAAGTGATGAGCAGTTCTTC.